The 10 T cell receptor beta chains presented below share a single source sample, sequenced in a study of T-cell reconstitution after alpha-beta-depleted transplantation in children. Molecular barcoding with unique molecular identifiers was used for the TCRbeta library. TCRdb ran MiXCR on the PCR reads and lists one entry per CDR3 protein. Among about 980,000 distinct CDR3 sequences listed, about 29% were seen once. The sequencing here drew on PBMCs, mostly from graft donor cells, taken 360 days after TCRalphabeta/CD19-depleted stem cell transplant. All receptors derive from a boy less than two years old who had a stem cell transplant for SCID, so the T cells may come from the graft donor.

This chain uses TRBV7-2 with TRBJ2-7; 8 nucleotides align to TRBD2. Trimming took 1 base from V and 6 from J; bases not matched to a gene: 5. This CDR3 has 14 residues. Per germline, CDR1 SGHTA and CDR2 FQGNSA. The CDR3 DNA is TGTGCCAGCAGCTTAGTAGCGGGGCACCGCGAGCAGTACTTC. Protein: CASSLVAGHREQYF.

This clonotype turned up a few times. This chain connects TRBV7-2 to TRBJ2-4; no definite D call. The V end was cut by 5 bases, the J end by 0 bases, with 17 bases between. Germline V gene lookup returns CDR1 SGHTA and CDR2 FQGNSA. This CDR3 contains 17 residues. CDR3 in DNA: TGTGCCAGCAGCCCAGGTTTGCCCTACCTAGCCAAAAACATTCAGTACTTC. Protein sequence: CASSPGLPYLAKNIQYF.

V is TRBV7-6 and J is TRBJ2-1, with 12 nucleotides matching TRBD2. The CDR3 loop spans 15 amino acids. Germline CDR1 is SGHVS and CDR2 is FNYEAQ. V trimming: 0 bases; J trimming: 9 bases; junction bases outside the gene matches: 3. CDR3 in amino acids: CASSLAPSGRGEQFF. CDR3 coding DNA: TGTGCCAGCAGCTTAGCTCCTAGCGGGAGGGGTGAGCAGTTCTTC.

The chain has TRBV29-1 and TRBJ1-2; tentatively, D is TRBD1 (5 bases). This CDR3 has 16 residues. Trimming stripped 4 bases from V and 1 base from J, with 19 bases between. From germline, CDR1 is SQVTM and CDR2 ANQGSEA. The CDR3 protein is CSVAGRSSLLNYGYTF. The CDR3 DNA sequence: TGCAGCGTTGCGGGACGAAGTTCCCTCCTTAACTATGGCTACACCTTC.

This clonotype was seen many times. The V and J genes are TRBV18 and TRBJ2-7; tentatively, D is TRBD1 (5 bases). This CDR3 has 14 amino acids. The germline CDR1 and CDR2 sequences are KGHSH and LQKENI. Trimming removed 8 bases at V and 0 bases at J, with 14 bases between. This CDR3 is CASSPLDSSYEQYF. The CDR3 bases are TGTGCCAGCAGTCCCCTTGACAGCTCCTACGAGCAGTACTTC. Looking up the rest from reference TRBV18 and TRBJ2-7 gives the full variable domain: NAGVMQNPRHLVRRRGQEARLRCSPMKGHSHVYWYRQLPEEGLKFMVYLQKENIIDESGMPKERFSAEFPKEGPSILRIQQVVRGDSAAYFCASSPLDSSYEQYFGPGTRLTVT.

The chain joins TRBV9 to TRBJ2-1; possible D gene TRBD1, 6 bases. Trimming took off 5 bases at V and 0 bases at J, with 18 bases between the two ends. Germline values: CDR1 SGDLS, CDR2 YYNGEE. The CDR3 runs 17 residues. Written as DNA, the CDR3 is TGTGCCAGCAGTGTGCGAGGGGGTCAGAGCTCCTACAATGAGCAGTTCTTC. Translating it yields CASSVRGGQSSYNEQFF.

The V and J genes are TRBV6-2 or TRBV6-3 and TRBJ1-1; D may be TRBD1 (5 bases). The V and J ends lost 2 bases and 0 bases respectively, with 22 bases between them. CDR3 size: 19 residues. Germline V gives CDR1 MNHEY, CDR2 SVGEGT. The CDR3 DNA follows: TGTGCCAGCAGTTACCCTCTTGGGGCAGCGGGGGGGTTGAACACTGAAGCTTTCTTT. Encoded protein: CASSYPLGAAGGLNTEAFF.

This clonotype was counted a few times. The V call is TRBV12-3 or TRBV12-4, the J call TRBJ2-7, with D tentatively TRBD2 (5 bases). This CDR3 is 13 amino acids long. Trimming removed 6 bases from V and 3 bases from J, with 12 bases in between. CDR3 loop: CASRGVGRYEQYF. In nucleotides, the CDR3 is TGTGCCAGCAGGGGAGTAGGCCGCTACGAGCAGTACTTC.

The table lists this clonotype with a few counts. This CDR3 is CASSYSSGDTKNTEAFF. As DNA, the CDR3 is TGTGCCAGCAGTTACTCTTCTGGGGACACAAAGAACACTGAAGCTTTCTTT. The V and J genes are TRBV6-5 and TRBJ1-1; maybe TRBD1 (6 bases). The CDR3 spans 17 residues. Germline V gene sequence: CDR1 MNHEY, CDR2 SVGAGI. V dropped 0 bases and J dropped 1 base, with 15 bases sitting between them.

The chain joins TRBV28 to TRBJ2-3; D is tentatively TRBD1 or TRBD2 (5 bases each). Trimming cost V 7 bases and J 0 bases, with 26 bases left between them. The CDR3 length is 19 residues. CDR1 and CDR2 from the germline V gene are MDHEN and SYDVKM. This chain's CDR3 is CASITRTLGSNSSTDTQYF. The CDR3 DNA reads as TGTGCCAGCATTACTAGGACATTAGGGTCCAACTCTAGCACAGATACGCAGTATTTT.